This is a list of T cell receptor beta chains from one sample in a study of cytomegalovirus exposure and HLA in healthy donors. The method was immunoSEQ multiplex PCR; TCRdb's version includes in-frame clones alone and lacks a portion of them. The sample contains about 120,000 clones, around 80% of which appear only once. What was sequenced was PBMCs. The origin of the receptors is a man aged 30 to 39 in good health and CMV-seropositive. CDR3s include the opening cysteine and the closing phenylalanine or tryptophan. The D gene is left open where the match is weak. Clone size is given for some rows only: seen once, a few or many times, or a class if the clone is expanded.

v_call	d_call	j_call	clone_size	cdr3_aa	cdr3_nt
TRBV6-6	NA	TRBJ2-3	NA	CASSYVEADTQYF	TGTGCCAGCAGTTACGTGGAGGCAGATACGCAGTATTTT
TRBV6-4	NA	TRBJ2-7	once	CANARDIVCEGEQYF	TGTGCCAACGCCCGGGACATCGTTTGTGAAGGCGAGCAGTACTTC
TRBV9	TRBD1	TRBJ1-1	NA	CASSTKTGGVVEAFF	TGTGCCAGCAGCACTAAGACAGGGGGGGTGGTGGAAGCTTTCTTT
TRBV5-1	TRBD1	TRBJ2-7	NA	CASSLSPGTVLYEQYF	TGCGCCAGCAGCTTGTCCCCCGGGACAGTACTCTACGAGCAGTACTTC
TRBV7-9	TRBD1	TRBJ1-4	NA	CASRPIGTGGSEKLFF	TGTGCCAGCAGACCGATCGGGACAGGAGGATCGGAAAAACTGTTTTTT
TRBV5-1	TRBD2	TRBJ2-3	NA	CASSLGTGTSGLDTQYF	TGCGCCAGCAGCTTGGGGACCGGGACTAGCGGGCTAGATACGCAGTATTTT
TRBV18	TRBD2	TRBJ2-5	NA	CASSPGTSGRQETQYF	TGTGCCAGCTCACCAGGGACTAGCGGGAGGCAAGAGACCCAGTACTTC
TRBV27	NA	TRBJ2-3	NA	CASRSLGIIRTGTDTQYF	TGTGCCAGCAGGTCCCTGGGGATCATACGGACAGGCACAGATACGCAGTATTTT
TRBV7-6	TRBD2	TRBJ2-2	NA	CASSLRTSGTGELFF	TGTGCCAGCAGCCTCCGGACTAGCGGCACCGGGGAGCTGTTTTTT
TRBV5-4	NA	TRBJ2-5	NA	CASSTGRGETQYF	TGTGCCAGCAGCACCGGGAGAGGAGAGACCCAGTACTTC
TRBV9	TRBD2	TRBJ2-7	NA	CASSVGAGGHYEQYF	TGTGCCAGCAGCGTAGGGGCGGGGGGGCACTACGAGCAGTACTTC
TRBV7-2	TRBD1	TRBJ1-2	NA	CASSLGLTTGDWGYTF	TGTGCCAGCAGCTTAGGATTAACGACAGGGGATTGGGGCTACACCTTC